This TCR beta chain was sequenced for a study of identical twins. On this clonotype itself: Antigen specificity is unknown.

TCRdb passed the 5' RACE reads through MiXCR, listing each CDR3 protein once. This sample has hundreds of thousands of distinct CDR3 sequences, with 20% to 30% found just once. Study-wide results and caveats: Conclusions were drawn cross-sectionally by statistical analysis, without following the same donors. Modelling approaches yielded underestimates of out-of-frame TCR alpha sharing between monozygotic twins. Beta clonotypes that were abundant in cord blood contained fewer insertions, a pattern absent from memory repertoires.

Germline CDR1 SQVTM, CDR2 ANQGSEA. There are 14 residues in the CDR3. Germline trimming cut 7 bases from V and 3 bases from J; bases unmatched to any gene: 8. These data were likewise used in another study, on T cells expressing NK-cell markers. In that study: Sorted CD3+CD56-NKG2C+, CD3+CD56+NKG2C+ and CD3+CD56+NKG2C- T cells supplied the TCR beta repertoires.

The chain is built from TRBV29-1 and TRBJ2-7; 11 positions agree with TRBD1. This clonotype was sampled from a woman aged 18-29 years in good health. Sequencing input: CD4+ T cells sorted from blood. The CDR3 loop reads CSAAGTGGFYEQYF. In DNA form, the CDR3 reads TGCAGCGCGGCTGGGACAGGGGGGTTCTACGAGCAGTACTTC.